Listed below are T cell receptor beta chains from one sample, sequenced in a study of blood T cell repertoires in COVID-19. Produced via immunoSEQ multiplex PCR; TCRdb's table is partial and in-frame only. This sample has approximately 140,000 clones, with approximately 88% found just once. Sequenced input: peripheral blood. These receptors all stem from a human donor in a cohort sampled during active COVID-19. Both conserved end residues are part of each CDR3. Each record gives: J gene, V gene, CDR3 length, clone size, D gene, CDR3 protein, CDR3 DNA. A D gene is named only where the DNA matches it firmly. The size of a clone is reported for some rows only, either as once, few or many, or as a class for expanded clones.

J: TRBJ2-3
V: TRBV4-2
length: 16
size: -
D: TRBD2
CDR3: CASRAGLALLTDTQYF
DNA: TGTGCCAGCAGGGCGGGACTAGCGTTGCTCACAGATACGCAGTATTTT

J: TRBJ2-5
V: TRBV27
length: 15
size: -
D: TRBD2
CDR3: CASRGPSGVQETQYF
DNA: TGTGCCAGCCGTGGGCCTAGCGGGGTCCAAGAGACCCAGTACTTC

J: TRBJ2-1
V: TRBV7-3
length: 16
size: -
D: TRBD2
CDR3: CASSSLAGRTYNEQFF
DNA: TGTGCCAGCAGCTCCTTAGCGGGGAGAACCTACAATGAGCAGTTCTTC

J: TRBJ1-2
V: TRBV6-5
length: 14
size: -
D: -
CDR3: CASSYSGQLGGYTF
DNA: TGTGCCAGCAGTTACTCGGGACAACTGGGGGGCTACACCTTC

J: TRBJ1-2
V: TRBV6-2/TRBV6-3
length: 14
size: -
D: TRBD1
CDR3: CASSYRGQLYGYTF
DNA: TGTGCCAGCAGTTACAGGGGACAGCTTTATGGCTACACCTTC

J: TRBJ2-7
V: TRBV27
length: 14
size: -
D: TRBD1
CDR3: CASSQGDRSYEQYF
DNA: TGTGCCAGCAGCCAAGGGGACAGGTCCTACGAGCAGTACTTC

J: TRBJ1-6
V: TRBV10-3
length: 15
size: -
D: -
CDR3: CAISARGDDNSPLHF
DNA: TGTGCCATCAGTGCCCGGGGAGACGATAATTCACCCCTCCACTTT

J: TRBJ2-7
V: TRBV3-1/TRBV3-2
length: 16
size: -
D: TRBD1
CDR3: CASSLGLTGGQDEQYF
DNA: TGTGCCAGCAGCTTAGGGCTGACAGGGGGTCAGGACGAGCAGTACTTC

J: TRBJ2-5
V: TRBV4-2
length: 16
size: -
D: TRBD1
CDR3: CASSPRTGGYQETQYF
DNA: TGTGCCAGCAGCCCTCGGACAGGGGGGTACCAAGAGACCCAGTACTTC

J: TRBJ1-2
V: TRBV7-8
length: 18
size: -
D: -
CDR3: CASSLSTAPRGRTYGYTF
DNA: TGTGCCAGCAGCTTATCAACTGCACCTCGAGGTCGAACTTATGGCTACACCTTC

J: TRBJ2-1
V: TRBV18
length: 12
size: -
D: -
CDR3: CASSPGGTEQFF
DNA: TGTGCCAGCTCACCCGGGGGTACCGAGCAGTTCTTC

J: TRBJ1-4
V: TRBV18
length: 15
size: -
D: TRBD1
CDR3: CASSPPGTGIEKLFF
DNA: TGTGCCAGCTCACCACCCGGGACAGGGATTGAAAAACTGTTTTTT

J: TRBJ2-1
V: TRBV6-6
length: 17
size: -
D: TRBD1
CDR3: CASSHRPGTGGLDEQFF
DNA: TGTGCCAGCAGTCATCGTCCCGGGACAGGGGGCTTGGATGAGCAGTTCTTC

J: TRBJ1-5
V: TRBV25-1
length: 14
size: -
D: -
CDR3: CASSEGRALQPQHF
DNA: TGTGCCAGCAGTGAAGGGAGGGCTCTTCAGCCCCAGCATTTT

J: TRBJ1-5
V: TRBV5-5
length: 15
size: -
D: -
CDR3: CASSLGGGTNQPQHF
DNA: TGTGCCAGCAGCTTGGGGGGGGGCACCAATCAGCCCCAGCATTTT

J: TRBJ2-5
V: TRBV4-3
length: 16
size: -
D: -
CDR3: CASSQDWRGLQETQYF
DNA: TGCGCCAGCAGCCAAGATTGGCGGGGGCTCCAAGAGACCCAGTACTTC

J: TRBJ2-1
V: TRBV6-1
length: 15
size: few
D: TRBD1
CDR3: CASSEEGAGYNEQFF
DNA: TGTGCCAGCAGTGAAGAGGGGGCGGGCTACAATGAGCAGTTCTTC

J: TRBJ2-2
V: TRBV5-1
length: 12
size: -
D: TRBD1
CDR3: CASGTVTGELFF
DNA: TGCGCCAGCGGGACAGTCACCGGGGAGCTGTTTTTT

J: TRBJ1-2
V: TRBV6-2/TRBV6-3
length: 13
size: few
D: -
CDR3: CASSYGDTVGYTF
DNA: TGTGCCAGCAGTTACGGCGATACAGTTGGCTACACCTTC

J: TRBJ1-5
V: TRBV20-1
length: 10
size: few
D: TRBD1
CDR3: CSADRAPQHF
DNA: TGCAGTGCTGACAGGGCTCCCCAGCATTTT

J: TRBJ2-3
V: TRBV19
length: 13
size: -
D: TRBD2
CDR3: CASKPDVSGVTYF
DNA: TGTGCCAGTAAACCTGACGTTAGCGGGGTAACGTATTTT

J: TRBJ2-3
V: TRBV5-4
length: 15
size: -
D: TRBD1
CDR3: CASSFPGQGRDTQYF
DNA: TGTGCCAGCAGCTTCCCGGGACAGGGACGAGATACGCAGTATTTT

J: TRBJ2-7
V: TRBV27
length: 13
size: -
D: -
CDR3: CASSRGSGGEQYF
DNA: TGTGCCAGCAGTAGAGGCTCCGGGGGCGAGCAGTACTTC

J: TRBJ1-2
V: TRBV21-1
length: 13
size: -
D: -
CDR3: CASTFKPEDGYTF
DNA: TGTGCCAGCACCTTTAAGCCCGAGGATGGCTACACCTTC

J: TRBJ1-5
V: TRBV2
length: 15
size: -
D: -
CDR3: CASSLTPELGQPQHF
DNA: TGTGCCAGCAGTCTGACACCTGAGCTGGGTCAGCCCCAGCATTTT

J: TRBJ1-6
V: TRBV4-1
length: 13
size: -
D: -
CDR3: CASSPSGRSPLHF
DNA: TGCGCCAGCAGCCCCTCAGGGCGGTCACCCCTCCACTTT

J: TRBJ1-1
V: TRBV19
length: 13
size: -
D: -
CDR3: CASSIGRNTEAFF
DNA: TGTGCCAGTAGTATAGGTCGGAACACTGAAGCTTTCTTT

J: TRBJ2-7
V: TRBV5-5
length: 12
size: -
D: -
CDR3: CASSLASYEQYF
DNA: TGTGCCAGCAGCTTGGCCAGCTACGAGCAGTACTTC

J: TRBJ2-7
V: TRBV7-9
length: 15
size: -
D: -
CDR3: CASSLEARGGYEQYF
DNA: TGTGCCAGCAGCTTAGAGGCTAGGGGGGGATACGAGCAGTACTTC